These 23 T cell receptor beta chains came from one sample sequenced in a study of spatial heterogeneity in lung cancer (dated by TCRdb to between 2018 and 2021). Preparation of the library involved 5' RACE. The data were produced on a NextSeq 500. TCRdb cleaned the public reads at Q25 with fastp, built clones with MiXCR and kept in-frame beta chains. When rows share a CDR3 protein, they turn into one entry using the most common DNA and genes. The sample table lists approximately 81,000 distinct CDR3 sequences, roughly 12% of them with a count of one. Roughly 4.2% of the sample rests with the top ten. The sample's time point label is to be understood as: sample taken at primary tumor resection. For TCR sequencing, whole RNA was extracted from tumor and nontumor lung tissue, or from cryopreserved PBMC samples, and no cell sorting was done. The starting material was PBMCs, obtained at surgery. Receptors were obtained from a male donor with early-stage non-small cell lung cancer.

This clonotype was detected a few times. The CDR3 DNA sequence: TGTGCCAGCAGTTTAGGGGGCCAGGCCACTGAAGCTTTCTTT. It encodes CASSLGGQATEAFF. J is TRBJ1-1 and V is TRBV27, with D perhaps matching TRBD1 (6 bases). Germline-derived CDR1 and CDR2 are MNHEY and SMNVEV (reference sequence). Trimming removed 2 bases from V and 4 bases from J, with 11 bases in between. This CDR3 region has 14 residues.

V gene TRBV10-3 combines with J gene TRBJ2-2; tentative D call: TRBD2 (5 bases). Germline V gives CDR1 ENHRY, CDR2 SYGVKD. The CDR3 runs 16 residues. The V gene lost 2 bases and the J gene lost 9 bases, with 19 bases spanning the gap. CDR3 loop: CAISEPKLTGFRELFF. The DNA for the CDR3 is TGTGCCATCAGTGAGCCGAAGCTGACGGGATTCAGGGAGCTGTTTTTT.

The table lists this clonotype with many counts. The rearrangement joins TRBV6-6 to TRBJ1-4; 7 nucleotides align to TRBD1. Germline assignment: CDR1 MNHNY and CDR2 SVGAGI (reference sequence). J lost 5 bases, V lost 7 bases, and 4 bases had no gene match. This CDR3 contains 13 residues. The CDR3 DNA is TGTGCCAGCACCCGGGACAGCAATGAAAAACTGTTTTTT. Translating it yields CASTRDSNEKLFF.

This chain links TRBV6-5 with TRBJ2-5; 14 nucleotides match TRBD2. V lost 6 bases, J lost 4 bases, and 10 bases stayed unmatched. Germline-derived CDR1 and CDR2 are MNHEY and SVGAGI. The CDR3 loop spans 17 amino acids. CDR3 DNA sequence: TGTGCCAGCAGGCCTATGCCAGGACTAGCGGGAGGAGAGACCCAGTACTTC. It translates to CASRPMPGLAGGETQYF.

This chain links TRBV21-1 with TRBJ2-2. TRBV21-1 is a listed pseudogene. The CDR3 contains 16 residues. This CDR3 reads CASSKDSRASTGELFF. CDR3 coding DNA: TGTGCCAGCAGCAAAGACAGTCGGGCGAGCACCGGGGAGCTGTTTTTT.

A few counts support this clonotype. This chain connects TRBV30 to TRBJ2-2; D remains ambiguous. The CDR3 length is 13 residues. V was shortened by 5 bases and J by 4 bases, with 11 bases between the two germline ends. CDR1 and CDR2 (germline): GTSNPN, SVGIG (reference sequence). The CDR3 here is CAWPHTITGELFF. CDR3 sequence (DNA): TGTGCCTGGCCTCATACAATCACCGGGGAGCTGTTTTTT.

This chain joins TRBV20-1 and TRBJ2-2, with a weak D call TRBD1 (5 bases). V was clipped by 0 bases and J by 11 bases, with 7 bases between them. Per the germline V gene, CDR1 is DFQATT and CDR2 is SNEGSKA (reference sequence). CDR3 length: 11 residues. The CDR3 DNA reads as TGCAGTGCTAGAGATTGGGGCGAGCTGTTTTTT. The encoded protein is CSARDWGELFF.

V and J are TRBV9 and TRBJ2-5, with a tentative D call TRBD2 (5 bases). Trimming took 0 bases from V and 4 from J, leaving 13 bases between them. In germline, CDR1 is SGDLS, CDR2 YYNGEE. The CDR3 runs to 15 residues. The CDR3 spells CASSVGGLARETQYF. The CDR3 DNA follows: TGTGCCAGCAGCGTAGGAGGGCTAGCCAGAGAGACCCAGTACTTC.

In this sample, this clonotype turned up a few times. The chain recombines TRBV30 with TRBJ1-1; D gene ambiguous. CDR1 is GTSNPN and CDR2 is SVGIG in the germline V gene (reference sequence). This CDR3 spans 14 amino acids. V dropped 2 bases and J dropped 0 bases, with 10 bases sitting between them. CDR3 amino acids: CAWSPAELNTEAFF. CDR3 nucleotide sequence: TGTGCCTGGAGTCCGGCAGAATTGAACACTGAAGCTTTCTTT.

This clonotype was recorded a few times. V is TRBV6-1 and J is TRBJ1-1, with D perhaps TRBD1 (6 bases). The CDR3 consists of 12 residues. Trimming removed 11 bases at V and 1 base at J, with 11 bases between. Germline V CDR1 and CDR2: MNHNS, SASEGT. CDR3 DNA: TGTGCCGCCAGGGGAACGAACACTGAAGCTTTCTTT. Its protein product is CAARGTNTEAFF.

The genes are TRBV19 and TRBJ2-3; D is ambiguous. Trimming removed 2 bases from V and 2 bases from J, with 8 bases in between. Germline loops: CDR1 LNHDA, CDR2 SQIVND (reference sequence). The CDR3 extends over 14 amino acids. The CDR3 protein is CASSIYSTTDTQYF. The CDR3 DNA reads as TGTGCCAGTAGTATATACTCCACCACAGATACGCAGTATTTT. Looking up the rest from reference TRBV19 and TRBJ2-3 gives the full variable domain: DGGITQSPKYLFRKEGQNVTLSCEQNLNHDAMYWYRQDPGQGLRLIYYSQIVNDFQKGDIAEGYSVSREKKESFPLTVTSAQKNPTAFYLCASSIYSTTDTQYFGPGTRLTVL.

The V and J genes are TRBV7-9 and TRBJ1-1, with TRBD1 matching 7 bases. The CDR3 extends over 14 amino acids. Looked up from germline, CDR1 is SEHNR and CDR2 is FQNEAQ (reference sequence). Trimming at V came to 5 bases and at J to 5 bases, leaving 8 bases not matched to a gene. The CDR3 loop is CASSLTQGDTEAFF. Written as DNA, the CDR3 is TGTGCCAGCAGCCTGACTCAGGGGGATACTGAAGCTTTCTTT.

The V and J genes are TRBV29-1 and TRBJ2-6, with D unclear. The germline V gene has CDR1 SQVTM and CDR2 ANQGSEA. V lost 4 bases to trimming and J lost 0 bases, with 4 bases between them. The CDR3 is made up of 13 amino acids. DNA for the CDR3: TGCAGCGTTGGGACCTCTGGGGCCAACGTCCTGACTTTC. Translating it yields CSVGTSGANVLTF.

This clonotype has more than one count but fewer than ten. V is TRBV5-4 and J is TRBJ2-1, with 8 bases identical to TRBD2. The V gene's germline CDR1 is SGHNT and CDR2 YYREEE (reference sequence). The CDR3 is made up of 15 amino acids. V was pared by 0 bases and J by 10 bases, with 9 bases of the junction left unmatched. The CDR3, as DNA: TGTGCCAGCAGCTTGGGGGGACTAGGAGAGGAAGAGCAGTTCTTC. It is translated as CASSLGGLGEEEQFF.

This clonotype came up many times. The CDR3 bases are TGTGCCTGGAGTCCTTTACAGGGGGCTGACACTGAAGCTTTCTTT. It is translated as CAWSPLQGADTEAFF. V is TRBV30 and J is TRBJ1-1, with 9 bases matching TRBD1. The CDR3 is made up of 15 amino acids. V shed 2 bases, J shed 3 bases, and the junction held 7 bases outside the gene matches. Germline V gene data show CDR1 as GTSNPN and CDR2 as SVGIG (reference sequence).

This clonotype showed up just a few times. The CDR3 DNA follows: TGCAGTGCTGGAAGGGACAGGCAAGAGACCCAGTACTTC. Protein: CSAGRDRQETQYF. The J gene is TRBJ2-5, the V gene TRBV20-1; 8 bases fit TRBD1. Losses at the gene ends were 5 bases for V and 2 bases for J; bases not matched to a gene: 4. The CDR3 contains 13 residues. CDR1 and CDR2 (germline): DFQATT, SNEGSKA (reference sequence).

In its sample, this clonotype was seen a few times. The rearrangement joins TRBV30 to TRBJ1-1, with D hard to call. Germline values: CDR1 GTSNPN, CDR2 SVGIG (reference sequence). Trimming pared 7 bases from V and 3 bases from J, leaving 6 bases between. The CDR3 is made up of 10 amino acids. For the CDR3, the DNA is TGTGCCTCCACCGACACTGAAGCTTTCTTT. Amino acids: CASTDTEAFF.

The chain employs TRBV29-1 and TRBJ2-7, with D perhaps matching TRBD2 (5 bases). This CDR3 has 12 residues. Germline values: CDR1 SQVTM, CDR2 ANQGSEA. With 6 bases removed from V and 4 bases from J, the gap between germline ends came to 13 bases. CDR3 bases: TGCAGCGTACCCGGGGTGGGGTACGAGCAGTACTTC. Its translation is CSVPGVGYEQYF.

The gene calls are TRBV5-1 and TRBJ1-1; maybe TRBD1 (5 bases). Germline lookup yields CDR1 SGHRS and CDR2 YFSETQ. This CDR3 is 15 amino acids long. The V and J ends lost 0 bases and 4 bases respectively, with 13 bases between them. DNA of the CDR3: TGCGCCAGCAGCTTGGAAGCGCAGGGAGGCACTGAAGCTTTCTTT. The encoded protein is CASSLEAQGGTEAFF.

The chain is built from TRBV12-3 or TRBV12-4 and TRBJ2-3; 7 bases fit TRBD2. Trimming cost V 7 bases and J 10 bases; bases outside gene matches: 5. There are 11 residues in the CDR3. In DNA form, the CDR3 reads TGTGCCAGCAAGGAGGGAGGGGCGCAGTATTTT. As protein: CASKEGGAQYF.

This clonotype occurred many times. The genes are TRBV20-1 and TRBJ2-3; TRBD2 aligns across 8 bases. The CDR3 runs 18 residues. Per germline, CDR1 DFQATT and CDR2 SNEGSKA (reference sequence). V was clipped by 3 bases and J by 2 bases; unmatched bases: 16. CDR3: CSARPLSGTRDITDTQYF. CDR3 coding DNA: TGCAGTGCTAGGCCCCTCAGCGGGACTAGGGATATCACAGATACGCAGTATTTT.

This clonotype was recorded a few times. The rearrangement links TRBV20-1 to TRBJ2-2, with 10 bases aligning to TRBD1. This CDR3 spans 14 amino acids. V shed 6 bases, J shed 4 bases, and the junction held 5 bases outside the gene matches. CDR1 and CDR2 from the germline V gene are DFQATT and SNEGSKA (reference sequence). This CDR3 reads CSARQGASTGELFF. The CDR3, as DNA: TGCAGTGCGAGACAGGGGGCTAGCACCGGGGAGCTGTTTTTT.

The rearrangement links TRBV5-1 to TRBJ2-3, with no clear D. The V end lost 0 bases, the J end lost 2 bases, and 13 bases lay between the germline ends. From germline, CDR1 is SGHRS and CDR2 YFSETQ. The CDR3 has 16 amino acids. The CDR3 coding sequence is TGCGCCAGCAGCTTGGTACAGAGCCCAGACACAGATACGCAGTATTTT. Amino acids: CASSLVQSPDTDTQYF.